This passage covers 29 T cell receptor beta chains from one sample sequenced in a study of T cell repertoires in cytomegalovirus infection. A single record per CDR3 protein comes from TCRdb applying MiXCR to the reads. Altogether some 300,000 distinct CDR3 sequences are present, around 9.6% being singletons, with the ten largest covering approximately 2.4%. The sequenced sample consisted of PBMCs. The source is a human donor in good health (CMV status not recorded). Some clones in this sample may be carry-over from other donors' samples.

This chain links TRBV29-1 with TRBJ1-1; D ambiguous. Germline CDR1 and CDR2: SQVTM and ANQGSEA. V shed 8 bases and J shed 2 bases, with 12 bases lying between them. The CDR3 loop spans 12 amino acids. CDR3 in amino acids: CSSRTSNTEAFF. DNA of the CDR3: TGCAGCTCGAGGACTAGCAACACTGAAGCTTTCTTT.

This clonotype was counted many times. The chain combines TRBV12-3 or TRBV12-4 with TRBJ1-5; a weak D match, TRBD1 (5 bases). V gave up 7 bases and J gave up 7 bases, with 17 bases separating them. The CDR3 length is 14 residues. The CDR3 protein is CASNAAGLGQPQHF. The DNA for the CDR3 is TGTGCCAGCAATGCGGCGGGGCTTGGACAGCCCCAGCATTTT.

This clonotype was recorded many times. V gene TRBV28 combines with J gene TRBJ2-6; TRBD1 matches 11 bases. V lost 5 bases to trimming and J lost 0 bases; unmatched junction nucleotides: 6. CDR3 length equals 18 residues. Germline V gives CDR1 MDHEN, CDR2 SYDVKM. In DNA, the CDR3 is TGTGCCAGCAGTCCTTGGACAGGGGGCCTCTCTGGGGCCAACGTCCTGACTTTC. Its translation is CASSPWTGGLSGANVLTF. Filled out from reference TRBV28 and TRBJ2-6, the complete variable domain reads DVKVTQSSRYLVKRTGEKVFLECVQDMDHENMFWYRQDPGLGLRLIYFSYDVKMKEKGDIPEGYSVSREKKERFSLILESASTNQTSMYLCASSPWTGGLSGANVLTFGAGSRLTVL.

This clonotype was recorded many times. V is TRBV7-9 and J is TRBJ2-2; either TRBD1 or TRBD2 may fit D (5 bases each). This CDR3 region has 14 residues. Germline values: CDR1 SEHNR, CDR2 FQNEAQ (reference sequence). V gave up 6 bases and J gave up 4 bases, with 12 bases separating them. The CDR3 DNA follows: TGTGCCAGCAGGAACACAGGAGGCACCGGGGAGCTGTTTTTT. It translates to CASRNTGGTGELFF.

This clonotype has a count of ten or more. The CDR3 reads CASGGPGSTEAFF. In DNA form, the CDR3 reads TGCGCCAGCGGGGGACCGGGGAGCACTGAAGCTTTCTTT. The V gene is TRBV10-1, the J gene TRBJ1-1, with a weak D call TRBD1 (5 bases). The CDR3 totals 13 residues. The V gene lost 8 bases and the J gene lost 4 bases, with 14 bases spanning the gap. Germline-derived CDR1 and CDR2 are WNHNN and SYGVQD (reference sequence).

This chain links TRBV7-9 with TRBJ2-7; D gene ambiguous. Trimming removed 1 base at V and 6 bases at J, with 10 bases between. The CDR3 runs 13 residues. Germline assignment: CDR1 SEHNR and CDR2 FQNEAQ (reference sequence). CDR3 amino acids: CASSLEVLTEQYV. CDR3 DNA sequence: TGTGCCAGCAGCTTAGAAGTGCTAACCGAGCAGTACGTC.

DNA of the CDR3: TGTGCCAGCAGTTTACGACCAACCTACGAGCAGTACGTC. Translation gives CASSLRPTYEQYV. The V call is TRBV27, the J call TRBJ2-7; D remains unclear. Germline V gene sequence: CDR1 MNHEY, CDR2 SMNVEV (reference sequence). The ends were cut back, 2 bases at V and 2 bases at J, with 7 bases in the middle. CDR3 length equals 13 residues.

This clonotype has ten or more counts. This chain joins TRBV6-2 or TRBV6-3 and TRBJ2-5; 8 bases are shared with TRBD2. V lost 2 bases, J lost 3 bases, and 8 bases stayed unmatched. CDR3 length equals 16 residues. Germline values: CDR1 MNHEY, CDR2 SVGEGT. Written as DNA, the CDR3 is TGTGCCAGCAGTTACGGAGCGGGGGCCGGAGAAGAGACCCAGTACTTC. Protein product: CASSYGAGAGEETQYF.

This clonotype was counted a few times. This rearrangement joins TRBV6-6 to TRBJ1-1; tentative D call: TRBD1 (5 bases). Germline CDR1 MNHNY, CDR2 SVGAGI (reference sequence). Trimming cost V 2 bases and J 3 bases, with 10 bases left between them. CDR3 size: 14 residues. The CDR3 reads CASSYRLGDTEAFF. CDR3 bases: TGTGCCAGCAGTTACCGGCTGGGGGACACTGAAGCTTTCTTT.

This clonotype was recorded many times. J is TRBJ2-1 and V is TRBV6-6; no clear D gene. The CDR3 consists of 14 residues. The germline V gene has CDR1 MNHNY and CDR2 SVGAGI (reference sequence). V lost 0 bases to trimming and J lost 6 bases, with 9 bases between them. The CDR3 nucleotides are TGTGCCAGCAGTTACTCGAGAAAGGGCAATGAGCAGTTCTTC. Protein product: CASSYSRKGNEQFF.

This clonotype appeared many times. The chain recombines TRBV7-2 with TRBJ2-7; D unresolved. The germline gives CDR1 SGHTA, CDR2 FQGNSA. The ends were cut back, 3 bases at V and 3 bases at J, with 12 bases in the middle. This CDR3 has 14 amino acids. The CDR3 loop reads CASSFSSSIYEQYF. The CDR3 DNA reads as TGTGCCAGCAGCTTTAGCTCGAGCATCTACGAGCAGTACTTC. The whole variable domain, remainder taken from reference TRBV7-2 and TRBJ2-7, is GAGVSQSPSNKVTEKGKDVELRCDPISGHTALYWYRQSLGQGLEFLIYFQGNSAPDKSGLPSDRFSAERTGGSVSTLTIQRTQQEDSAVYLCASSFSSSIYEQYFGPGTRLTVT.

Ten or more counts support this clonotype. The chain uses TRBV25-1 and TRBJ2-1; maybe TRBD1 (5 bases). Germline-derived CDR1 and CDR2 are MGHDK and SYGVNS. V lost 4 bases, J lost 9 bases, and 10 bases lay in between. The CDR3 consists of 12 residues. The CDR3, as DNA: TGTGCCAGCAGTGGACAGACGGCTGAGCAGTTCTTC. The encoded protein is CASSGQTAEQFF.

This clonotype was detected ten times or more. This chain uses TRBV18 with TRBJ1-5; TRBD1 might be the D (5 bases). Germline values: CDR1 KGHSH, CDR2 LQKENI. With 4 bases removed from V and 2 bases from J, the gap between germline ends came to 21 bases. CDR3 size: 18 residues. The CDR3: CASSLPEVGALGNQPQHF. CDR3 in DNA: TGTGCCAGCTCACTACCGGAGGTAGGGGCGCTTGGCAATCAGCCCCAGCATTTT.

This clonotype was found many times. Germline and junction disagree at one end, which may indicate a read error. The chain carries TRBV27 and TRBJ2-3; D tentatively fits TRBD1 or TRBD2 (5 bases each). This CDR3 contains 12 residues. CDR1 and CDR2 (germline): MNHEY, SMNVEV (reference sequence). This chain's CDR3 is CAIIRPGPAEKF. The CDR3 nucleotides read TGTGCCATCATTAGACCGGGACCCGCAGAGAAGTTT.

This clonotype turned up a few times. V and J are TRBV2 and TRBJ1-2; D possibly corresponds to TRBD1 (5 bases). Trimming took off 0 bases at V and 4 bases at J, with 12 bases between the two ends. CDR1 SNHLY and CDR2 FYNNEI come from the germline V gene. The CDR3 sequence is 15 residues long. CDR3 region: CASSEARRDLYGYTF. CDR3 DNA: TGTGCCAGCAGTGAAGCGCGCAGGGACCTCTATGGCTACACCTTC.

On this clonotype: This may arise from a read error, as a much more abundant clone is one base away. The chain employs TRBV20-1 and TRBJ1-3; tentative D call: TRBD1 (5 bases). The V and J ends lost 1 base and 11 bases respectively, with 15 bases between them. The CDR3 covers 13 residues. The germline V gene encodes CDR1 DFQATT and CDR2 SNEGSKA (reference sequence). The CDR3 spells CSARGPFRDAIYF. Here the CDR3 DNA reads TGCAGTGCTAGAGGTCCTTTCAGGGACGCCATATATTTT.

This clonotype appeared a few times. CDR3 residues: CASSPTSGVLRNEQFF. CDR3 sequence (DNA): TGTGCCAGCAGCCCGACTAGCGGGGTACTGAGGAATGAGCAGTTCTTC. The chain recombines TRBV14 with TRBJ2-1; TRBD2 agrees at 11 bases. Germline CDR1 is SGHDN and CDR2 is FVKESK. After removal of 4 bases from V and 7 bases from J, the junction contained 9 bases not matched to a gene. CDR3 length: 16 amino acids.

This clonotype was detected ten times or more. This chain joins TRBV6-5 and TRBJ1-1; D gene unclear. The CDR3 is 14 amino acids. Germline assignment: CDR1 MNHEY and CDR2 SVGAGI. V lost 3 bases and J lost 0, with 8 bases in between. In DNA, the CDR3 is TGTGCCAGCAGTTATAGCCAGATGAACACTGAAGCTTTCTTT. Encoded protein: CASSYSQMNTEAFF.

This clonotype has ten or more counts. The rearrangement links TRBV6-1 to TRBJ2-1, with D perhaps matching TRBD2 (6 bases). The CDR3 is 14 residues long. Per germline, CDR1 MNHNS and CDR2 SASEGT. Trimming stripped 4 bases from V and 1 base from J, with 8 bases between. For the CDR3, the DNA is TGTGCCAGCAGTGTACGGGAGTCCTACAATGAGCAGTTCTTC. Translated: CASSVRESYNEQFF.

This clonotype has only a few counts. The rearrangement links TRBV20-1 to TRBJ2-7, with TRBD1 identical over 7 bases. The CDR3 loop spans 13 amino acids. V was clipped by 5 bases and J by 3 bases; unmatched bases: 7. Germline lookup yields CDR1 DFQATT and CDR2 SNEGSKA (reference sequence). CDR3 sequence reads: CSAGRTGFYEQYF. CDR3 bases: TGCAGTGCTGGACGGACAGGTTTCTACGAGCAGTACTTC.

The table lists this clonotype with a few counts. The chain carries TRBV20-1 and TRBJ1-2; 8 bases agree with TRBD1. The germline V gene has CDR1 DFQATT and CDR2 SNEGSKA (reference sequence). The CDR3 extends over 14 amino acids. The J segment lost 6 bases and the V segment lost 2 bases, leaving 8 bases of the junction unmatched. For the CDR3, the DNA is TGCAGTGCTAGACCTGACAGGGGCGTCGATGGCTACACCTTC. Amino acid sequence: CSARPDRGVDGYTF.

In this sample, this clonotype turned up many times. This chain links TRBV28 with TRBJ2-1, with 10 bases matching TRBD1. The CDR3 has 16 amino acids. V lost 5 bases to trimming and J lost 0 bases; unmatched junction nucleotides: 4. Germline CDR1 and CDR2: MDHEN and SYDVKM. CDR3 amino acids: CASSTRTGGSYNEQFF. The CDR3 DNA is TGTGCCAGCAGTACCCGGACAGGGGGCTCCTACAATGAGCAGTTCTTC.

This clonotype was picked up many times. The V and J genes are TRBV7-9 and TRBJ1-5; D might be TRBD1 (5 bases). Germline CDR1 is SEHNR and CDR2 is FQNEAQ (reference sequence). The CDR3 loop spans 15 amino acids. V lost 8 bases, J lost 3 bases, and 17 bases lay in between. DNA for the CDR3: TGTGCCAGCGCTGAAAACGGGGGTTTCAATCAGCCCCAGCATTTT. It codes for CASAENGGFNQPQHF.

In this sample, this clonotype turned up a few times. The V call is TRBV10-3, the J call TRBJ1-1, with 7 nucleotides matching TRBD1. The CDR3 runs 13 residues. Germline V gene sequence: CDR1 ENHRY, CDR2 SYGVKD. With 3 bases clipped from V and 8 bases from J, the junction kept 6 bases outside the gene matches. This CDR3 reads CAISDPGTAEAFF. The CDR3 bases are TGTGCCATCAGTGACCCGGGGACAGCCGAAGCTTTCTTT.

V gene TRBV5-6 combines with J gene TRBJ1-1; no clear D. V dropped 0 bases and J dropped 6 bases, with 9 bases sitting between them. Germline CDR1 and CDR2: SGHDT and YYEEEE. This CDR3 comprises 13 residues. The CDR3 reads CASSLVGGPEAFF. CDR3 sequence (DNA): TGTGCCAGCAGCTTGGTGGGTGGCCCTGAAGCTTTCTTT.

The rearrangement joins TRBV9 to TRBJ2-5, with no clear D. Germline V CDR1 and CDR2: SGDLS, YYNGEE. V shed 4 bases and J shed 5 bases, with 9 bases lying between them. The CDR3 totals 12 residues. DNA for the CDR3: TGTGCCAGCAGCCCCGGAGATGAGACCCAGTACTTC. This codes for CASSPGDETQYF. The whole variable domain, filled in from reference TRBV9 and TRBJ2-5, reads DSGVTQTPKHLITATGQRVTLRCSPRSGDLSVYWYQQSLDQGLQFLIQYYNGEERAKGNILERFSAQQFPDLHSELNLSSLELGDSALYFCASSPGDETQYFGPGTRLLVL.

This clonotype has ten or more counts. This sequence joins TRBV4-1 and TRBJ1-5; D may be TRBD1 (6 bases). The CDR3 contains 15 residues. The V end lost 3 bases, the J end lost 3 bases, and 12 bases lay between the germline ends. Germline assignment: CDR1 MGHRA and CDR2 YSYEKL. The CDR3 spells CASSQEGGFNQPQHF. The CDR3 nucleotides are TGCGCCAGCAGCCAGGAAGGGGGTTTCAATCAGCCCCAGCATTTT.

This clonotype was recorded many times. This sequence joins TRBV20-1 and TRBJ1-2; no clear D. Looked up from germline, CDR1 is DFQATT and CDR2 is SNEGSKA (reference sequence). Trimming shortened V by 0 bases and J by 6 bases, and 14 bases separated the two germline ends. The length of the CDR3 is 14 residues. The CDR3 loop is CSAREGRWSDGYTF. DNA for the CDR3: TGCAGTGCTAGAGAAGGCCGGTGGAGCGATGGCTACACCTTC.

The chain links TRBV28 to TRBJ1-5; 9 nucleotides match TRBD1. J was trimmed by 3 bases and V by 7 bases; bases with no gene match: 13. Germline lookup yields CDR1 MDHEN and CDR2 SYDVKM. There are 17 residues in the CDR3. The CDR3 here is CASTSTGGTGNNQPQHF. The CDR3 region has the DNA TGTGCCAGCACCTCGACGGGAGGGACAGGGAACAATCAGCCCCAGCATTTT.